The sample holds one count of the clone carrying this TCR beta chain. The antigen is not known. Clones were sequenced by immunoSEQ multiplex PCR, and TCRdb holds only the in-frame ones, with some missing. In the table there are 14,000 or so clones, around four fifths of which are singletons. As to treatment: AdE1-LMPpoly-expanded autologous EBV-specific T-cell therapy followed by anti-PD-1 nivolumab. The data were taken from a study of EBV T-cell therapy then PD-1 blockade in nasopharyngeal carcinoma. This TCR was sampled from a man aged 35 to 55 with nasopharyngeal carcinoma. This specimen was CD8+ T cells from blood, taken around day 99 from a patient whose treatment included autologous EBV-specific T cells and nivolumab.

The CDR3 protein is CASRLAYGTRAGELFF. The CDR3, as DNA: TGTGCCAGCAGGCTGGCCTACGGGACAAGAGCCGGGGAGCTGTTTTTT. V usage is TRBV7-2 and J usage is TRBJ2-2, with TRBD1 as a possible D gene (6 bases). Looked up from germline, CDR1 is SGHTA and CDR2 is FQGNSA. The CDR3 contains 16 residues. Trimming shortened V by 6 bases and J by 6 bases, and 20 bases separated the two germline ends.